This T cell receptor (beta chain) was recorded in a study of identical twins. Unique molecular identifiers were present on the cDNA, which also gained a universal primer site by template switching. One entry per CDR3 protein results from TCRdb running MiXCR on the 5' RACE reads. Among under 400,000 distinct CDR3 sequences listed, around 9.7% were seen once. Healthy Caucasians made up all donors. With regard to this clonotype: Its antigen is not identified.

Per the germline V gene, CDR1 is DFQATT and CDR2 is SNEGSKA (reference sequence). Trimming removed 0 bases from V and 4 bases from J; junction bases left unmatched: 6. The CDR3 is 15 amino acids. Whole-study results and caveats: Twins showed weaker excess sharing in their beta out-of-frame sequences.

The receptor comes from a woman between 45 and 65 years old in good health. V and J are TRBV20-1 and TRBJ1-5; 7 bases are a match to TRBD1. Sequencing was carried out using naive T cells sorted from blood. CDR3 nucleotides: TGCAGTGCTAGAGAGAGGGGACAGTTTAATCAGCCCCAGCATTTT. As protein: CSARERGQFNQPQHF.